This section outlines one TCR beta chain sequence together with its context. The antigen is unknown. A read error may produce the germline difference seen at one junction end. The CDR3 has 15 residues. Germline V gene lookup returns CDR1 MNHNY and CDR2 SVGAGI (reference sequence). This sample stems from a study of blood T cells in healthy people across ages. Study findings and constraints: Total diversity from one million sequenced T cells was likely underestimated.

Combining a sample-barcoded 5' primer with a J-beta primer mix, a second PCR ran for roughly 6 to 12 cycles. One entry per CDR3 protein, called by TCRdb with MiXCR from the 5' RACE reads. The sample consists of 700,000 to 950,000 distinct CDR3 sequences, roughly 64% of them appearing once. The chain combines TRBV6-6 with TRBJ1-2; TRBD1 matches 8 bases. The receptor was isolated from a man aged 25-40 years in good health. Sequenced input: blood. CDR3 region: CASSPTGEELWGYTF. The DNA for the CDR3 is TGCGCCAGCAGCCCGACAGGGGAGGAACTATGGGGCTACACCTTC.